Presented here are 27 T cell receptor beta chains from one specimen sequenced in a study of Ad26.COV2.S vaccination and SARS-CoV-2 variants. Assay: immunoSEQ multiplex PCR; the TCRdb copy retains only in-frame clones and omits some. Here the sample spans 350,000 to 450,000 clones, roughly nine tenths being singletons. Sequenced here: peripheral blood, sampled after recovery from COVID-19. These receptors came from a human donor who had recovered from COVID-19.

This clone appeared a single time. This chain connects TRBV6-6 to TRBJ2-1; 7 positions match TRBD2. Germline trimming cut 4 bases from V and 10 bases from J; bases unmatched to any gene: 10. In germline, CDR1 is MNHNY, CDR2 SVGAGI (reference sequence). The CDR3 has 14 residues. The CDR3 region has the DNA TGTGCCAGCAGTTTCCGGACTAGTAGGCAAGAGCAGTTCTTC. Translated: CASSFRTSRQEQFF.

This clone appeared a few times. The V gene is TRBV10-3, the J gene TRBJ1-1; TRBD1 is a possible D gene (6 bases). CDR3 size: 12 residues. The germline V gene has CDR1 ENHRY and CDR2 SYGVKD. V gave up 6 bases and J gave up 1 base, with 6 bases separating them. The CDR3 reads CAIRDRNTEAFF. The CDR3 bases are TGTGCCATCAGGGACAGGAACACTGAAGCTTTCTTT.

The V gene is TRBV7-8, the J gene TRBJ1-1; no clear D gene. The CDR3 has 13 amino acids. Germline V gives CDR1 SGHVS, CDR2 FQNEAQ. V shed 2 bases and J shed 8 bases, with 12 bases lying between them. The CDR3, as DNA: TGTGCCAGCAGCTTAATAGGAGTAAGCGAAGCTTTCTTT. The encoded protein is CASSLIGVSEAFF.

The J gene is TRBJ1-4, the V gene TRBV5-6; D is unresolved. The germline CDR1 and CDR2 sequences are SGHDT and YYEEEE. V lost 4 bases and J 7 bases, leaving 17 bases between the germline ends. The CDR3 loop spans 15 amino acids. CDR3 amino acids: CASSREGRVSEKLFF. In nucleotides, the CDR3 is TGTGCCAGCAGCAGGGAGGGTAGAGTGTCTGAAAAACTGTTTTTT.

This rearrangement joins TRBV4-1 to TRBJ1-6; D not resolved. Trimming cost V 1 base and J 6 bases, with 4 bases left between them. CDR1 is MGHRA, CDR2 YSYEKL, per germline. This CDR3 is built from 13 residues. This CDR3 is CASSQAGNSPLHF. The CDR3 bases are TGCGCCAGCAGCCAAGCCGGTAATTCACCCCTCCACTTT.

This chain connects TRBV11-3 to TRBJ2-3; D might be TRBD2 (6 bases). This CDR3 spans 16 amino acids. Per germline, CDR1 SGHNT and CDR2 YENEEA. Trimming cost V 1 base and J 3 bases, with 14 bases left between them. This CDR3 reads CASSLGREAPTDTQYF. DNA for the CDR3: TGTGCCAGCAGCTTAGGCAGGGAGGCCCCTACAGATACGCAGTATTTT.

The V gene is TRBV19, the J gene TRBJ2-5, with 7 bases aligning to TRBD2. This CDR3 comprises 14 residues. Per the germline V gene, CDR1 is LNHDA and CDR2 is SQIVND (reference sequence). The J segment lost 2 bases and the V segment lost 6 bases, leaving 6 bases of the junction unmatched. DNA of the CDR3: TGTGCCAGTAGACAAGCGGGGTTACAAGAGACCCAGTACTTC. Its translation is CASRQAGLQETQYF.

The chain links TRBV20-1 to TRBJ2-5; D is ambiguous. Looked up from germline, CDR1 is DFQATT and CDR2 is SNEGSKA (reference sequence). This CDR3 is built from 12 residues. The V end was cut by 3 bases, the J end by 1 base, with 6 bases between. The CDR3 DNA sequence: TGCAGTGCTAGTTCTGGCCAAGAGACCCAGTACTTC. It translates to CSASSGQETQYF.

The chain is built from TRBV7-8 and TRBJ1-1; TRBD1 is a possible D gene (6 bases). V was clipped by 4 bases and J by 4 bases, with 13 bases between them. Germline loops: CDR1 SGHVS, CDR2 FQNEAQ. CDR3 length: 14 residues. The CDR3 is CASSWGRGGTEAFF. CDR3 DNA sequence: TGTGCCAGCAGCTGGGGCAGGGGTGGCACTGAAGCTTTCTTT.

This chain links TRBV5-4 with TRBJ1-2; possible D gene TRBD1, 5 bases. This CDR3 contains 15 residues. The germline V gene has CDR1 SGHNT and CDR2 YYREEE (reference sequence). Between the trimmed V and J ends, which lost 4 bases and 4 bases, there was a span of 17 bases. CDR3 in DNA: TGTGCCAGCAGCCCTGGCACAGGCTTTCCCTATGGCTACACCTTC. Translated, it gives CASSPGTGFPYGYTF.

The V and J genes are TRBV15 and TRBJ1-2; 7 positions agree with TRBD1. With V trimmed by 3 bases and J by 3 bases, 4 bases remained unmatched. The CDR3 length is 14 residues. Germline CDR1 is LNHNV and CDR2 is YYDKDF (reference sequence). CDR3 nucleotide sequence: TGTGCCACCAGCAGGGGGGACAGCCACTATGGCTACACCTTC. Its protein is CATSRGDSHYGYTF. The full variable domain, with the rest looked up from reference TRBV15 and TRBJ1-2, is DAMVIQNPRYQVTQFGKPVTLSCSQTLNHNVMYWYQQKSSQAPKLLFHYYDKDFNNEADTPDNFQSRRPNTSFCFLDIRSPGLGDTAMYLCATSRGDSHYGYTFGSGTRLTVV.

The chain recombines TRBV3-1 (or the pseudogene TRBV3-2) with TRBJ1-6, with D possibly matching TRBD1 (5 bases). Germline CDR1 reads LGHDT; CDR2 reads YNNKEL (reference sequence). The V end lost 3 bases, the J end lost 12 bases, and 12 bases lay between the germline ends. The CDR3 is made up of 13 amino acids. The CDR3 coding sequence is TGTGCCAGCAGCCAGATCAGGGTGGGACCCCTCCACTTT. It encodes CASSQIRVGPLHF.

The chain joins TRBV10-1 to TRBJ2-3; 8 bases map to TRBD2. V was pared by 0 bases and J by 11 bases, with 10 bases of the junction left unmatched. Per the germline V gene, CDR1 is WNHNN and CDR2 is SYGVQD (reference sequence). The CDR3 is 15 residues long. The CDR3 bases are TGCGCCAGCAGTGAGTCGGGTCGGGGGGGCCTGGTGCAGTATTTT. The encoded protein is CASSESGRGGLVQYF.

The chain is built from TRBV19 and TRBJ1-2; no clear D gene. Per germline, CDR1 LNHDA and CDR2 SQIVND (reference sequence). Between the trimmed V and J ends, which lost 3 bases and 5 bases, there was a span of 10 bases. CDR3 length: 13 residues. This CDR3 is CASSIAGWYGYTF. As DNA, the CDR3 is TGTGCCAGTAGTATCGCCGGGTGGTATGGCTACACCTTC.

This CDR3 reads CASSLEEGYTF. CDR3 nucleotides: TGTGCCAGCAGCTTAGAAGAGGGCTACACCTTC. This chain connects TRBV7-9 to TRBJ1-2; D is ambiguous. V lost 1 base and J 8 bases, leaving 5 bases between the germline ends. Germline V gives CDR1 SEHNR, CDR2 FQNEAQ (reference sequence). The length of the CDR3 is 11 residues.

The chain employs TRBV6-6 and TRBJ1-5; D unclear. Germline assignment: CDR1 MNHNY and CDR2 SVGAGI (reference sequence). This CDR3 spans 14 amino acids. The V and J ends lost 8 bases and 0 bases respectively, with 11 bases between them. The CDR3, as DNA: TGTGCCAGCGAGGCCCCCCATAGCAATCAGCCCCAGCATTTT. Protein: CASEAPHSNQPQHF.

The chain uses TRBV19 and TRBJ1-1; TRBD1 agrees at 7 bases. Germline V gene data show CDR1 as LNHDA and CDR2 as SQIVND (reference sequence). The CDR3 consists of 14 residues. The V gene end was trimmed by 5 bases and the J gene end by 2 bases; junction bases not matched to a gene: 5. The chain's CDR3 is CASSHGGGNTEAFF. CDR3 DNA: TGTGCCAGTAGTCACGGAGGGGGCAACACTGAAGCTTTCTTT.

The chain joins TRBV9 to TRBJ2-3; D gene uncertain. Germline loops: CDR1 SGDLS, CDR2 YYNGEE. V shed 3 bases and J shed 0 bases, with 5 bases lying between them. The CDR3 runs to 13 residues. DNA of the CDR3: TGTGCCAGCAGCGACGACAGCACAGATACGCAGTATTTT. Amino acid sequence: CASSDDSTDTQYF.

About this clone: The same CDR3 can be traced to other DNA sequences in this sample. The chain recombines TRBV7-9 with TRBJ2-7; D possibly corresponds to TRBD1 (6 bases). V dropped 5 bases and J dropped 6 bases, with 11 bases sitting between them. The CDR3 has 12 amino acids. Germline V gene data show CDR1 as SEHNR and CDR2 as FQNEAQ (reference sequence). The chain's CDR3 is CASSLGQSEQYF. Written as DNA, the CDR3 is TGTGCCAGCAGCCTCGGACAGTCCGAGCAGTACTTC.

This clone was detected only once. The chain has TRBV24-1 and TRBJ2-3; possibly TRBD2 for D (6 bases). The ends were cut back, 5 bases at V and 2 bases at J, with 7 bases in the middle. The CDR3 extends over 13 amino acids. Germline CDR1 reads KGHDR; CDR2 reads SFDVKD. The CDR3 loop reads CATSGGVTDTQYF. CDR3 DNA: TGTGCCACCAGTGGGGGGGTCACAGATACGCAGTATTTT.

The chain uses TRBV27 and TRBJ1-1; weak D call: TRBD1 (5 bases). The ends were cut back, 4 bases at V and 4 bases at J, with 10 bases in the middle. Germline CDR1 MNHEY, CDR2 SMNVEV (reference sequence). The CDR3 sequence is 13 residues long. CDR3 bases: TGTGCCAGCAGTTCAGGGCCCGCCACTGAAGCTTTCTTT. Translating gives CASSSGPATEAFF.

This clone was observed once. The J gene is TRBJ2-5, the V gene TRBV15, with a possible D match to TRBD1 (5 bases). The V gene lost 4 bases and the J gene lost 5 bases, with 20 bases spanning the gap. Germline V gene lookup returns CDR1 LNHNV and CDR2 YYDKDF (reference sequence). The CDR3 covers 16 residues. In DNA, the CDR3 is TGTGCCACCAGCAAACCGGCCCAAGGGGTGCGGGAGACCCAGTACTTC. Translation: CATSKPAQGVRETQYF.

The chain recombines TRBV1 with TRBJ2-5; the table's TRBD1 call for D was not verified on the DNA. TRBV1 is a pseudogene. CDR3 size: 14 residues. CDR3 sequence (DNA): TGCACCAGCAGCCAAGATCGCCAGCAAGAGACCCAGTACTTC. Amino acids: CTSSQDRQQETQYF.

V gene TRBV7-3 combines with J gene TRBJ2-2; D possibly corresponds to TRBD2 (6 bases). The V end was cut by 5 bases, the J end by 5 bases, with 9 bases between. The CDR3 totals 13 residues. CDR1 is SGHTA, CDR2 FQGTGA, per germline. CDR3 residues: CASSPGLTGELFF. DNA of the CDR3: TGTGCCAGCAGCCCGGGACTTACCGGGGAGCTGTTTTTT.

The rearrangement uses TRBV5-1 and TRBJ2-1; tentative D call: TRBD2 (5 bases). V lost 0 bases and J 9 bases, leaving 10 bases between the germline ends. The CDR3 is 13 residues long. CDR1 SGHRS and CDR2 YFSETQ come from the germline V gene. The CDR3 region is CASSLGGLGEQFF. Here the CDR3 DNA reads TGCGCCAGCAGCTTGGGAGGGTTGGGTGAGCAGTTCTTC.

V gene TRBV5-1 combines with J gene TRBJ1-1; tentative D call: TRBD1 (5 bases). Trimming took 7 bases from V and 5 from J, leaving 18 bases between them. Germline CDR1 is SGHRS and CDR2 is YFSETQ. The CDR3 runs 14 residues. CDR3 loop: CASGPGVGTTEAFF. In DNA, the CDR3 is TGCGCCAGCGGCCCTGGGGTGGGGACGACTGAAGCTTTCTTT.

The chain is built from TRBV12-3 or TRBV12-4 and TRBJ1-1; 8 bases map to TRBD1. V shed 7 bases, J shed 7 bases, and the junction held 2 bases outside the gene matches. CDR3 size: 11 residues. CDR3 region: CASTGTGEAFF. CDR3 sequence (DNA): TGTGCCAGCACCGGGACAGGTGAAGCTTTCTTT.